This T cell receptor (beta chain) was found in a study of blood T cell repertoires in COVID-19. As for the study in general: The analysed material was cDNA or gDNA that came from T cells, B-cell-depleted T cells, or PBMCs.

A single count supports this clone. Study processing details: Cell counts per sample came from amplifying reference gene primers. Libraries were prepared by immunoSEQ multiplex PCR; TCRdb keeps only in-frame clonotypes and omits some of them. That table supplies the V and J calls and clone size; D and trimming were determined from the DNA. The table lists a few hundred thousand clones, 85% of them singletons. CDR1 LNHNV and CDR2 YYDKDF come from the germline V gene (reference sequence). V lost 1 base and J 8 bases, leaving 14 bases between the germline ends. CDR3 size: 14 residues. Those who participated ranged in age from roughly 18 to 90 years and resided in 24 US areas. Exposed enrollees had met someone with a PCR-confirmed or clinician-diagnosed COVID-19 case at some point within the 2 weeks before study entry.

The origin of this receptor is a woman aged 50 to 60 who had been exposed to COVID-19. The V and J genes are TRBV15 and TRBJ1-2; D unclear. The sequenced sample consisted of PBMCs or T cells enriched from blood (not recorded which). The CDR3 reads CATSRAGYHKGYTF. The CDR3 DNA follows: TGTGCCACCAGCAGAGCGGGGTACCATAAGGGCTACACCTTC.